This T cell receptor (beta chain) stems from a study of identical twins. Findings of the study overall: Abundant cord blood beta clonotypes carried fewer insertions; memory repertoires showed none. Models, which agreed with sharing between unrelated individuals, nonetheless underestimated the out-of-frame TCR alpha sharing seen in monozygotic twins.

TCRdb recomputed calls from the 5' RACE reads with MiXCR, one row per CDR3 protein. The sample consists of a few hundred thousand distinct CDR3 sequences, 9% to 10% of them appearing once. The table lists this clonotype with a few counts. The target antigen is unknown. The length of the CDR3 is 17 residues. Germline V lookup: CDR1 LGHNA, CDR2 YNFKEQ. The J segment lost 6 bases and the V segment lost 1 base, leaving 14 bases of the junction unmatched. The data were also submitted as part of a second study, on yellow fever vaccine responses in identical twins.

The sequence derives from a woman aged 18-30 years in good health. The genes are TRBV4-2 and TRBJ2-7; TRBD1 aligns across 8 bases. The sequenced material came from PBMCs. The CDR3 bases are TGTGCCAGCAGCCAAGTACCCCGGACAGGGAGCTGGTCCGAGCAGTACTTC. As protein: CASSQVPRTGSWSEQYF.